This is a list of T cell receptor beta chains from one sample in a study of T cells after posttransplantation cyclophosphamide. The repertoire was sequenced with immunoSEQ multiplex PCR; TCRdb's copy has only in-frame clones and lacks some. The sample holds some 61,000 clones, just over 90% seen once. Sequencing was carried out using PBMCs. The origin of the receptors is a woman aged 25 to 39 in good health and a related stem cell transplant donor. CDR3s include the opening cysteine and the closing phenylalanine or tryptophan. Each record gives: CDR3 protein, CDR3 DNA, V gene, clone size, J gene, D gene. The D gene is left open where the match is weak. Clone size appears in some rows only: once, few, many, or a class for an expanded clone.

CDR3aa: CASSEIRAKQETQYF
CDR3nt: TGTGCCAGCAGTGAAATCAGGGCAAAACAAGAGACCCAGTACTTC
v_gene: TRBV6-1
abundance: NA
j_gene: TRBJ2-5
d_gene: NA

CDR3aa: CASRNSLNTIYF
CDR3nt: TGTGCCAGTAGGAACAGCCTAAACACCATATATTTT
v_gene: TRBV19
abundance: NA
j_gene: TRBJ1-3
d_gene: NA

CDR3aa: CASSSPILAGGADEQFF
CDR3nt: TGTGCCAGCAGCTCCCCCATACTAGCGGGGGGGGCGGATGAGCAGTTCTTC
v_gene: TRBV5-6
abundance: NA
j_gene: TRBJ2-1
d_gene: TRBD2

CDR3aa: CASSFVTGGRSVVSTQYF
CDR3nt: TGTGCCAGCAGCTTTGTGACGGGGGGGCGATCTGTGGTCTCCACGCAGTATTTT
v_gene: TRBV7-9
abundance: NA
j_gene: TRBJ2-3
d_gene: TRBD2

CDR3aa: CASSQDRGGQETQYF
CDR3nt: TGCGCCAGCAGCCAAGATCGGGGGGGCCAAGAGACCCAGTACTTC
v_gene: TRBV4-3
abundance: NA
j_gene: TRBJ2-5
d_gene: TRBD2

CDR3aa: CASSPLAGNQFF
CDR3nt: TGTGCCAGCAGTCCACTAGCCGGAAACCAGTTCTTC
v_gene: TRBV6-5
abundance: NA
j_gene: TRBJ2-1
d_gene: NA

CDR3aa: CASSLFLYTQYF
CDR3nt: TGTGCCAGCAGCTTGTTCCTATATACGCAGTATTTT
v_gene: TRBV7-9
abundance: NA
j_gene: TRBJ2-3
d_gene: NA

CDR3aa: CASSLNRPSGPYNEQFF
CDR3nt: TGTGCCAGCAGCTTAAATCGCCCCAGCGGCCCCTACAATGAGCAGTTCTTC
v_gene: TRBV11-2
abundance: NA
j_gene: TRBJ2-1
d_gene: NA

CDR3aa: CASLGVEYEQYF
CDR3nt: TGTGCCAGCTTGGGGGTAGAATACGAGCAGTACTTC
v_gene: TRBV2
abundance: NA
j_gene: TRBJ2-7
d_gene: NA

CDR3aa: CASSVGQGAYNEQFF
CDR3nt: TGTGCCAGCAGCGTCGGGCAGGGGGCTTACAATGAGCAGTTCTTC
v_gene: TRBV9
abundance: NA
j_gene: TRBJ2-1
d_gene: TRBD1

CDR3aa: CASSSEENSPLHF
CDR3nt: TGTGCCAGCAGCTCAGAAGAGAATTCACCCCTCCACTTT
v_gene: TRBV6-4
abundance: NA
j_gene: TRBJ1-6
d_gene: NA

CDR3aa: CASSGGTVNIGTGELFF
CDR3nt: TGCGCCAGCAGCGGCGGGACAGTTAATATAGGCACCGGGGAGCTGTTTTTT
v_gene: TRBV5-1
abundance: NA
j_gene: TRBJ2-2
d_gene: NA

CDR3aa: CASSQDLGSTDTQYF
CDR3nt: TGCGCCAGCAGCCAAGATCTGGGGAGCACAGATACGCAGTATTTT
v_gene: TRBV4-3
abundance: NA
j_gene: TRBJ2-3
d_gene: NA

CDR3aa: CASSSTGRAEAFF
CDR3nt: TGTGCCAGCAGCTCCACAGGGCGGGCTGAAGCTTTCTTT
v_gene: TRBV7-9
abundance: once
j_gene: TRBJ1-1
d_gene: NA

CDR3aa: CASSLLQGPYQPQHF
CDR3nt: TGTGCCAGCAGCTTACTGCAGGGGCCGTATCAGCCCCAGCATTTT
v_gene: TRBV7-8
abundance: NA
j_gene: TRBJ1-5
d_gene: NA

CDR3aa: CASSQTRGTSQPQHF
CDR3nt: TGTGCCAGCAGCCAGACCAGGGGAACGAGTCAGCCCCAGCATTTT
v_gene: TRBV4-2
abundance: NA
j_gene: TRBJ1-5
d_gene: NA

CDR3aa: CASSPPSSNQETQYF
CDR3nt: TGTGCCAGCTCACCACCTTCGAGTAACCAAGAGACCCAGTACTTC
v_gene: TRBV18
abundance: NA
j_gene: TRBJ2-5
d_gene: NA

CDR3aa: CASSPAGGLQVEQFF
CDR3nt: TGTGCCAGCAGCCCAGCGGGGGGACTACAGGTCGAGCAGTTCTTC
v_gene: TRBV7-2
abundance: NA
j_gene: TRBJ2-1
d_gene: TRBD2

CDR3aa: CASSPWTGVSDTQYF
CDR3nt: TGTGCCAGCAGCCCGTGGACAGGGGTATCAGATACGCAGTATTTT
v_gene: TRBV9
abundance: NA
j_gene: TRBJ2-3
d_gene: TRBD1

CDR3aa: CASSLVTGGGDYGYTF
CDR3nt: TGTGCCAGCAGCTTAGTCACGGGGGGCGGGGACTATGGCTACACCTTC
v_gene: TRBV11-2
abundance: NA
j_gene: TRBJ1-2
d_gene: NA

CDR3aa: CASSLVGAGEAFF
CDR3nt: TGCGCCAGCAGCTTGGTGGGAGCAGGTGAAGCTTTCTTT
v_gene: TRBV5-1
abundance: once
j_gene: TRBJ1-1
d_gene: NA

CDR3aa: CASSQVAESGTGELFF
CDR3nt: TGCGCCAGCAGCCAAGTCGCGGAGAGTGGCACCGGGGAGCTGTTTTTT
v_gene: TRBV4-3
abundance: once
j_gene: TRBJ2-2
d_gene: NA

CDR3aa: CASSEVEEGNSPLHF
CDR3nt: TGTGCCAGCAGTGAGGTGGAGGAGGGGAATTCACCCCTCCACTTT
v_gene: TRBV6-1
abundance: NA
j_gene: TRBJ1-6
d_gene: NA

CDR3aa: CASSFVPNTGELFF
CDR3nt: TGTGCCAGCAGTTTTGTCCCGAACACCGGGGAGCTGTTTTTT
v_gene: TRBV27
abundance: NA
j_gene: TRBJ2-2
d_gene: NA

CDR3aa: CAKQIGFGTGEISFNQPQHF
CDR3nt: TGCGCCAAACAGATCGGATTCGGGACAGGGGAGATTAGTTTTAATCAGCCCCAGCATTTT
v_gene: TRBV23-1
abundance: NA
j_gene: TRBJ1-5
d_gene: TRBD1

CDR3aa: CASSQGLAGGGEQFF
CDR3nt: TGTGCCAGCAGCCAAGGCCTAGCGGGGGGCGGTGAGCAGTTCTTC
v_gene: TRBV4-2
abundance: NA
j_gene: TRBJ2-1
d_gene: TRBD2

CDR3aa: CAISEWGLAGADTQYF
CDR3nt: TGTGCCATCAGTGAATGGGGACTAGCCGGGGCAGATACGCAGTATTTT
v_gene: TRBV10-3
abundance: NA
j_gene: TRBJ2-3
d_gene: TRBD2

CDR3aa: CASSGGWGTNEKLFF
CDR3nt: TGTGCCAGCAGCGGCGGGTGGGGTACTAATGAAAAACTGTTTTTT
v_gene: TRBV9
abundance: NA
j_gene: TRBJ1-4
d_gene: NA

CDR3aa: CASSLTGLETQYF
CDR3nt: TGTGCCAGCAGCTTGACGGGCCTAGAGACCCAGTACTTC
v_gene: TRBV5-4
abundance: once
j_gene: TRBJ2-5
d_gene: NA

CDR3aa: CASSLRDRADYGYTF
CDR3nt: TGTGCCAGCAGCTTACGGGACAGGGCTGACTATGGCTACACCTTC
v_gene: TRBV5-4
abundance: once
j_gene: TRBJ1-2
d_gene: TRBD1

CDR3aa: CASSLEFGSTPETQYF
CDR3nt: TGTGCCAGCAGCTTAGAGTTCGGAAGCACCCCAGAGACCCAGTACTTC
v_gene: TRBV7-9
abundance: NA
j_gene: TRBJ2-5
d_gene: NA

CDR3aa: CASSQDLPREQYF
CDR3nt: TGCGCCAGCAGCCAAGATTTACCGCGCGAGCAGTACTTC
v_gene: TRBV4-3
abundance: NA
j_gene: TRBJ2-7
d_gene: NA

CDR3aa: CASSSVDRGNTEAFF
CDR3nt: TGTGCCAGCAGCTCCGTGGACAGGGGGAACACTGAAGCTTTCTTT
v_gene: TRBV5-4
abundance: NA
j_gene: TRBJ1-1
d_gene: TRBD1

CDR3aa: CAWSAGLGQSYGYTF
CDR3nt: TGTGCCTGGAGTGCCGGCCTCGGACAGTCCTATGGCTACACCTTC
v_gene: TRBV30
abundance: NA
j_gene: TRBJ1-2
d_gene: NA

CDR3aa: CASSARGQGASPLHF
CDR3nt: TGTGCCAGCAGCGCCCGCGGACAGGGAGCTTCACCCCTCCACTTT
v_gene: TRBV7-3
abundance: NA
j_gene: TRBJ1-6
d_gene: TRBD1